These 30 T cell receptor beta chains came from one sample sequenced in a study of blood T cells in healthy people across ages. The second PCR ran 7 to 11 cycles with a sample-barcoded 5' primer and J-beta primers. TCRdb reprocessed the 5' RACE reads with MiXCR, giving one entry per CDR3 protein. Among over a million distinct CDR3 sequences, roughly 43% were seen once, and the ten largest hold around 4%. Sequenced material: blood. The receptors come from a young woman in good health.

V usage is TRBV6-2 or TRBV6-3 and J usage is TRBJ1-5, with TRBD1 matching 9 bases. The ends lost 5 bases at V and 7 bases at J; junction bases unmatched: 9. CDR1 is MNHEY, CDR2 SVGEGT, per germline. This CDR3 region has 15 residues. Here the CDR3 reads CASSTDRGMRQPQHF. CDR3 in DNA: TGTGCCAGCAGTACGGACAGGGGCATGAGGCAGCCCCAGCATTTT.

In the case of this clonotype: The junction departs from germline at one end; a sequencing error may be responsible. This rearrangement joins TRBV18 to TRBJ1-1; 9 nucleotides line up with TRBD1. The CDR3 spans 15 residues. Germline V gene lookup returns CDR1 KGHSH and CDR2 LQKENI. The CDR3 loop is CTSSPRTGENTEAFF. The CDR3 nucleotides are TGTACCAGCTCACCCCGGACAGGGGAGAACACTGAAGCTTTCTTT.

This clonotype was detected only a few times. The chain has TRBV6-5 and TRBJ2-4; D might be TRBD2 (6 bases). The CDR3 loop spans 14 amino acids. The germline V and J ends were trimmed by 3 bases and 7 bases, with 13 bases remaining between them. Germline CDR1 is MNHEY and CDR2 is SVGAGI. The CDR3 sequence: CASSYGIGGNIQYF. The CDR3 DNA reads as TGTGCCAGCAGTTATGGAATCGGAGGGAACATTCAGTACTTC.

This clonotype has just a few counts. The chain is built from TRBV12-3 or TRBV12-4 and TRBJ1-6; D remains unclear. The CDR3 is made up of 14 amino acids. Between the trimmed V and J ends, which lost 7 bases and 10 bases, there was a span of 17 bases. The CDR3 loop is CASTNAGGESPLHF. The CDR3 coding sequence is TGTGCCAGCACCAACGCAGGAGGCGAGTCACCCCTCCACTTT.

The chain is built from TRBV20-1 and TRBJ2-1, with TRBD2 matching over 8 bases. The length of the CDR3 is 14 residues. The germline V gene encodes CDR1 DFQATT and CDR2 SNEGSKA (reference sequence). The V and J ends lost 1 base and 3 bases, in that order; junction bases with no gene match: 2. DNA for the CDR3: TGCAGTGCTAGAGTTAGCGGGAACTACAATGAGCAGTTCTTC. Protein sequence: CSARVSGNYNEQFF.

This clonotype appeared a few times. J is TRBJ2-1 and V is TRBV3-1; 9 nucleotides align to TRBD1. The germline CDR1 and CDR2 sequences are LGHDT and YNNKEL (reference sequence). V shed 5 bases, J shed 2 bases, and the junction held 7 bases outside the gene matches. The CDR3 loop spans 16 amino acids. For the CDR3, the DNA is TGTGCCAGCAGCATGGTGGGGACAGGGCCCTACAATGAGCAGTTCTTC. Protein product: CASSMVGTGPYNEQFF.

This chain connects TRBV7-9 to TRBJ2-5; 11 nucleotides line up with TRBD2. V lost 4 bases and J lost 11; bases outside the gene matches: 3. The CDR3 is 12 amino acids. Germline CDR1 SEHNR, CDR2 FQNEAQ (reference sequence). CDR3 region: CASSSGTSGQYF. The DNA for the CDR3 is TGTGCCAGCAGCTCCGGGACTAGCGGACAGTACTTC. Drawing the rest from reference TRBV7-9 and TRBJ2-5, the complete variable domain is DTGVSQNPRHKITKRGQNVTFRCDPISEHNRLYWYRQTLGQGPEFLTYFQNEAQLEKSRLLSDRFSAERPKGSFSTLEIQRTEQGDSAMYLCASSSGTSGQYFGPGTRLLVL.

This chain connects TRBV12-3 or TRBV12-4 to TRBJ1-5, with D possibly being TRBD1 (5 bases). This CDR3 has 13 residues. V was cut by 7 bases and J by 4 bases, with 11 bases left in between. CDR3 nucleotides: TGTGCCAGCACCCTTCAGGGTAATCAGCCCCAGCATTTT. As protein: CASTLQGNQPQHF.

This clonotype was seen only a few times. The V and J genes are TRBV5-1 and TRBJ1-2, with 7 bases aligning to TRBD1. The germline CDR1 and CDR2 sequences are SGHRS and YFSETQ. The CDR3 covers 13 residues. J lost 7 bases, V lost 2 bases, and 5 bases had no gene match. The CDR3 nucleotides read TGCGCCAGCAGCTTCGACAGGGAAGGTGGCTACACCTTC. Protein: CASSFDREGGYTF.

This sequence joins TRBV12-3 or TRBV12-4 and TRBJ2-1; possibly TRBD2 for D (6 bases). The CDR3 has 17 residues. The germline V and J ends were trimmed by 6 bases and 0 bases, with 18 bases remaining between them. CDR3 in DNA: TGTGCCAGCAGCCCCCCCCTCGGGAGTCCCTCCTACAATGAGCAGTTCTTC. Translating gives CASSPPLGSPSYNEQFF.

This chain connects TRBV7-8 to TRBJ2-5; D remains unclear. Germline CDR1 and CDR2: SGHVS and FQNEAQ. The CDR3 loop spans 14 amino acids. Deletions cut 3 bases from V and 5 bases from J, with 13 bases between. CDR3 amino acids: CASSFNGRKETQYF. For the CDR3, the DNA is TGTGCCAGCAGCTTTAACGGACGGAAGGAGACCCAGTACTTC. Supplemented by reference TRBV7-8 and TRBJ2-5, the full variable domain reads GAGVSQSPRYKVAKRGQDVALRCDPISGHVSLFWYQQALGQGPEFLTYFQNEAQLDKSGLPSDRFFAERPEGSVSTLKIQRTQQEDSAVYLCASSFNGRKETQYFGPGTRLLVL.

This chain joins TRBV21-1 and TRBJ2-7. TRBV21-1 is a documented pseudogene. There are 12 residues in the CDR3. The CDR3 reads CASSKVTYEQYF. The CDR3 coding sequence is TGTGCCAGCAGCAAAGTCACCTACGAGCAGTACTTC.

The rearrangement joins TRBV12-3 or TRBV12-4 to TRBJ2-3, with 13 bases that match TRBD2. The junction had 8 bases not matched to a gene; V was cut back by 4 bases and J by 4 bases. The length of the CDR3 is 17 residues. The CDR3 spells CASSWQTSGGSPDTQYF. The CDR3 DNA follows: TGTGCCAGCAGTTGGCAGACTAGCGGGGGGTCCCCAGATACGCAGTATTTT.

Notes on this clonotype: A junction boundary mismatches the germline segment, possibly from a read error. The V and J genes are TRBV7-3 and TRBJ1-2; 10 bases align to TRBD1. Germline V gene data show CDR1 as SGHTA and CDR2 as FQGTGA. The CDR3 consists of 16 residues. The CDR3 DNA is TGTGCCACCAGCTTAACAGGGACAGGGGAATTCTATGGCTACACCTTC. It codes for CATSLTGTGEFYGYTF.

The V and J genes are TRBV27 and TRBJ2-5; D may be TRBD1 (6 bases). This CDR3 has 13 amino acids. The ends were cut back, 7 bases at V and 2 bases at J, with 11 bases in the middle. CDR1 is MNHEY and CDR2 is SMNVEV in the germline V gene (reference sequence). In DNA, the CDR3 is TGTGCCAGCAAGGCAGGGGATCAAGAGACCCAGTACTTC. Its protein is CASKAGDQETQYF.

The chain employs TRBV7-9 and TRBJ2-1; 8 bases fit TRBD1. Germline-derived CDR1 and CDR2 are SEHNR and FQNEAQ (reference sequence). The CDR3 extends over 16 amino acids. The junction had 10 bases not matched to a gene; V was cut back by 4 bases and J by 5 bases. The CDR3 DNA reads TGTGCCAGCAGCTCCCAAAGGGGACAGGTGAACAATGAGCAGTTCTTC. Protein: CASSSQRGQVNNEQFF.

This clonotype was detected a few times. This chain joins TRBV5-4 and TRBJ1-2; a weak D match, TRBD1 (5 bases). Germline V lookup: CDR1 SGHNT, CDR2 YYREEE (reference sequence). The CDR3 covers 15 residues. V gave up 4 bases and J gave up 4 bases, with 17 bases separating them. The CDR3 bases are TGTGCCAGCAGCGGGACCTATCAGGGTACCTATGGCTACACCTTC. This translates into CASSGTYQGTYGYTF.

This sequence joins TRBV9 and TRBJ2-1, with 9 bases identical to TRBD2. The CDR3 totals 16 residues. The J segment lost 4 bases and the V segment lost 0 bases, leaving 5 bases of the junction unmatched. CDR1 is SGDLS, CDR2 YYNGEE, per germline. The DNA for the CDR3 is TGTGCCAGCAGCGTAGCGGGACTAGCCACTTACAATGAGCAGTTCTTC. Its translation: CASSVAGLATYNEQFF. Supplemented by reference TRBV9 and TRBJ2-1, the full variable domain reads DSGVTQTPKHLITATGQRVTLRCSPRSGDLSVYWYQQSLDQGLQFLIQYYNGEERAKGNILERFSAQQFPDLHSELNLSSLELGDSALYFCASSVAGLATYNEQFFGPGTRLTVL.

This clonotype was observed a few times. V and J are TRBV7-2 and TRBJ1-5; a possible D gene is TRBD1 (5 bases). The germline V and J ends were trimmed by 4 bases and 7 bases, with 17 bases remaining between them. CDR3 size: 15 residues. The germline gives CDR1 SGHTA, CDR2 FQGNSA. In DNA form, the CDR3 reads TGTGCCAGCAGCTCACACGGGGGGAACAACCAGCCCCAGCATTTT. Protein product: CASSSHGGNNQPQHF.

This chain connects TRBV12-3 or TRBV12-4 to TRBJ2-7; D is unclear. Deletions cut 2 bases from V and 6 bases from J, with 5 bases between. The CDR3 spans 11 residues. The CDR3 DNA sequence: TGTGCCAGCAGTTTATATGTCGAGCAGTACTTC. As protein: CASSLYVEQYF.

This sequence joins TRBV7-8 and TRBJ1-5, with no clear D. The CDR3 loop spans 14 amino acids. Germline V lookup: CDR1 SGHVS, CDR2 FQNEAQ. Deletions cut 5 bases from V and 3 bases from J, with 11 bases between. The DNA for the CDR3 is TGTGCCAGCAGCCCCCGGGTCCTCAATCAGCCCCAGCATTTT. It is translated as CASSPRVLNQPQHF.

CDR3 sequence (DNA): TGCAGTGCAGACAGGGCACAAGAGACCCAGTACTTC. Protein: CSADRAQETQYF. The chain has TRBV20-1 and TRBJ2-5; 7 bases fit TRBD1. This CDR3 comprises 12 residues. Germline V gives CDR1 DFQATT, CDR2 SNEGSKA (reference sequence). After removal of 6 bases from V and 2 bases from J, the junction contained 3 bases not matched to a gene.

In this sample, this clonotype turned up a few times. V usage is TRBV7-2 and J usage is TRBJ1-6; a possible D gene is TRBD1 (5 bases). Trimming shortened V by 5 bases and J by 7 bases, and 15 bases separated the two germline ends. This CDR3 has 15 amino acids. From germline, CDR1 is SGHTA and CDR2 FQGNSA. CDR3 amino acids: CASSTNRDQNSPLHF. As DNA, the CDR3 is TGTGCCAGCAGCACAAACCGGGACCAGAATTCACCCCTCCACTTT.

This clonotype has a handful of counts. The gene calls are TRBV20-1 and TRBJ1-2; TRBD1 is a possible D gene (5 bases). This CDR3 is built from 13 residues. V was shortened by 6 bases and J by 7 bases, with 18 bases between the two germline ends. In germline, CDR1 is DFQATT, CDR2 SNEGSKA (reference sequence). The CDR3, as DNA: TGCAGTGCCCTAGTTGGCGGGGGAGGTGGCTACACCTTC. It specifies CSALVGGGGGYTF.

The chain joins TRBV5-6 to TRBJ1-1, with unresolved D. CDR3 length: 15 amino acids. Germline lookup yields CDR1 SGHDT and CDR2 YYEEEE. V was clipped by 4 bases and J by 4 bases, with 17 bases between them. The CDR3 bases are TGTGCCAGCAGCCGAGGAGGATTTGAGGGCACTGAAGCTTTCTTT. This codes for CASSRGGFEGTEAFF.

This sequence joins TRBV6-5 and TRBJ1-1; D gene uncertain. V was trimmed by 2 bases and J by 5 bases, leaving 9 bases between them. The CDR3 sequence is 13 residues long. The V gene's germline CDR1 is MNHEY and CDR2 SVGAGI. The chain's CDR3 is CASSYRVLTEAFF. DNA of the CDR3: TGTGCCAGCAGTTACAGGGTTTTAACTGAAGCTTTCTTT.

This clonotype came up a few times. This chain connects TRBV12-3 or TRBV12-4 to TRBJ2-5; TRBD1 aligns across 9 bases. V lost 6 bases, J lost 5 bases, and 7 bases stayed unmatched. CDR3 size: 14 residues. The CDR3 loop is CASRPTGGGETQYF. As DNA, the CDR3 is TGTGCCAGCAGGCCGACAGGGGGAGGTGAGACCCAGTACTTC.

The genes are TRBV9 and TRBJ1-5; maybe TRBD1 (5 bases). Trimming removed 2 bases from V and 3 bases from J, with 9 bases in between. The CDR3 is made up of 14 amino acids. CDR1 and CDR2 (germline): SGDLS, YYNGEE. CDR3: CASSVGDHNQPQHF. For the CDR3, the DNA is TGTGCCAGCAGCGTGGGGGACCACAATCAGCCCCAGCATTTT.

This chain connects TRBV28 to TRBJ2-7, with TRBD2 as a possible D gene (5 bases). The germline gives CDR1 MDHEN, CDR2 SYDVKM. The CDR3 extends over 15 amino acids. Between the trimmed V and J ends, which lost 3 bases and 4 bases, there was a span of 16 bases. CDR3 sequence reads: CASSFLGSAWYEQYF. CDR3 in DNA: TGTGCCAGCAGTTTCCTTGGTAGCGCATGGTACGAGCAGTACTTC.

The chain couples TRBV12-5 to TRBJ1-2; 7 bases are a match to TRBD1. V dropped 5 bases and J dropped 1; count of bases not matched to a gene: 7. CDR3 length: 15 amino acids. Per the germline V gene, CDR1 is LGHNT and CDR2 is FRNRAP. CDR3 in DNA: TGTGCTAGTGGTCTATCATGGGACAGTAACTATGGCTACACCTTC. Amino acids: CASGLSWDSNYGYTF.